The 11 T cell receptor beta chains in this list originate from one sample, sequenced in a study of T cell responses to AZD1222 COVID-19 vaccine. Only in-frame clones appear in the TCRdb table, and some are missing; sequencing was by immunoSEQ multiplex PCR. This table has about 120,000 clones, 87% appearing once. Source: peripheral blood, taken 28 days after the second AZD1222 dose. The receptors derive from an adult who received the AZD1222 COVID-19 vaccine.

This clone was recorded once. The V call is TRBV6-5, the J call TRBJ1-2; unclear D gene. Trimming removed 5 bases at V and 7 bases at J, with 14 bases between. This CDR3 is built from 13 residues. Germline-derived CDR1 and CDR2 are MNHEY and SVGAGI. In DNA, the CDR3 is TGTGCCAGCAGTCCTCTCGATCGGGTTGGCTACACCTTC. Translation: CASSPLDRVGYTF.

This chain joins TRBV4-3 and TRBJ1-6; 9 bases line up with TRBD1. The CDR3 has 15 amino acids. With 4 bases clipped from V and 6 bases from J, the junction kept 4 bases outside the gene matches. Germline lookup yields CDR1 LGHNA and CDR2 YSLEER. The CDR3 here is CASSRTGGRNSPLHF. The CDR3 nucleotides read TGCGCCAGCAGCCGCACAGGGGGCCGTAATTCACCCCTCCACTTT.

The chain carries TRBV5-1 and TRBJ1-1; TRBD1 might be the D (5 bases). V was cut by 6 bases and J by 11 bases, with 14 bases left in between. This CDR3 contains 11 residues. Germline loops: CDR1 SGHRS, CDR2 YFSETQ. DNA for the CDR3: TGCGCCAGCACAGGGTCAGATAAGGCTTTCTTT. It yields the protein CASTGSDKAFF.

J is TRBJ1-1 and V is TRBV29-1; TRBD1 is a possible D gene (6 bases). CDR3 length equals 12 residues. Germline CDR1 reads SQVTM; CDR2 reads ANQGSEA. The V and J ends lost 6 bases and 11 bases respectively, with 19 bases between them. The CDR3 DNA is TGCAGCGTACCAGATTGGGGGGCAGGGGCTTTCTTT. Protein sequence: CSVPDWGAGAFF.

This rearrangement joins TRBV19 to TRBJ1-2; 7 nucleotides match TRBD1. Germline V gives CDR1 LNHDA, CDR2 SQIVND (reference sequence). The CDR3 sequence is 14 residues long. V dropped 5 bases and J dropped 6; count of bases not matched to a gene: 9. The CDR3, as DNA: TGTGCCAGTAGTTTCGACAGGGTTCGGAATGGCTACACCTTC. Encoded protein: CASSFDRVRNGYTF. Drawing the rest from reference TRBV19 and TRBJ1-2, the complete variable domain is DGGITQSPKYLFRKEGQNVTLSCEQNLNHDAMYWYRQDPGQGLRLIYYSQIVNDFQKGDIAEGYSVSREKKESFPLTVTSAQKNPTAFYLCASSFDRVRNGYTFGSGTRLTVV.

This chain uses TRBV5-1 with TRBJ2-3; weak D call: TRBD1 (8 bases). Per germline, CDR1 SGHRS and CDR2 YFSETQ. V lost 2 bases and J 4 bases, leaving 14 bases between the germline ends. The CDR3 runs to 15 residues. The CDR3 DNA is TGCGCCAGCAGCTTCACAGGGGGGGCTCCAGATACGCAGTATTTT. Protein sequence: CASSFTGGAPDTQYF.

The V and J genes are TRBV14 and TRBJ2-7; 7 bases agree with TRBD1. In germline, CDR1 is SGHDN, CDR2 FVKESK. The CDR3 covers 13 residues. J was trimmed by 6 bases and V by 5 bases; bases with no gene match: 7. CDR3 residues: CASSVDRAGEQYF. DNA of the CDR3: TGTGCCAGCAGCGTAGACAGGGCGGGCGAGCAGTACTTC.

The CDR3 DNA is TGTGCCAGCAAAGGGGGCTGGACTGAAGCTTTCTTT. This gives the protein CASKGGWTEAFF. The V gene is TRBV27, the J gene TRBJ1-1; 7 bases line up with TRBD1. Germline V lookup: CDR1 MNHEY, CDR2 SMNVEV (reference sequence). The trim removed 7 bases at V and 5 bases at J, leaving 4 bases unmatched. This CDR3 has 12 residues.

This clone came up a few times. J is TRBJ1-1 and V is TRBV7-2, with a weak D call TRBD1 (5 bases). Germline CDR1 and CDR2: SGHTA and FQGNSA. V lost 0 bases and J 8 bases, leaving 19 bases between the germline ends. There are 16 residues in the CDR3. The CDR3 reads CASSLAEFSGPREAFF. CDR3 coding DNA: TGTGCCAGCAGCTTAGCTGAATTTTCGGGACCCAGAGAAGCTTTCTTT.

This clone was detected once. The J gene is TRBJ1-4, the V gene TRBV7-2; 7 nucleotides match TRBD1. The CDR3 is 16 residues long. V was clipped by 4 bases and J by 0 bases; unmatched bases: 5. In germline, CDR1 is SGHTA, CDR2 FQGNSA. The CDR3 nucleotides read TGTGCCAGCAGCTCTGACGGGACAGCAACTAATGAAAAACTGTTTTTT. This codes for CASSSDGTATNEKLFF.

J is TRBJ1-2 and V is TRBV6-5; 9 bases line up with TRBD1. CDR1 MNHEY and CDR2 SVGAGI come from the germline V gene. The CDR3 extends over 12 amino acids. Trimming took 9 bases from V and 7 from J; bases not matched to a gene: 6. The CDR3 DNA reads as TGTGCCAGTGGGGACAGGGCGGGTGGCTACACCTTC. Translating it yields CASGDRAGGYTF.